This TCR beta chain was sequenced in a study of persistence of HIV-infected CD4 T cells. For the study at large: Blood samples, up to roughly 180 mL, came from multiple time points, except a couple of leukapheresis donors sampled once. Study-level points and caveats: TCRbeta richness was lower in CMV- and Gag-responding cells than in anti-CD3/anti-CD28-responding cells.

The immunoSEQ assay was version 4, run in survey mode. TCRdb keeps only in-frame clones here, not all; method: immunoSEQ multiplex PCR. This sample has 35,000 to 45,000 clones, with about 85% found just once. Cells were stimulated with CMV-infected fibroblast lysates at 10 ug/mL. CD40L/CD69 double-negative CD45RO-high memory CD4+ T cells were collected. Trimming pared 4 bases from V and 0 bases from J, leaving 14 bases between. The CDR3 has 16 residues. Germline CDR1 MRHNA, CDR2 SNTAGT. This clone has only a few counts. No antigen is known for it. The specimen comprised CD4+ T cells sorted from PBMCs after roughly 19-hour stimulation, sampled from a patient who received antiretroviral therapy. The chain combines TRBV6-4 with TRBJ2-3; D is perhaps TRBD2 (6 bases). This receptor was taken from an adult man with HIV who was CMV-seropositive. The CDR3 protein is CASSAAAGISTDTQYF. The CDR3 DNA reads TGTGCCAGCAGTGCGGCGGCGGGGATTAGCACAGATACGCAGTATTTT.